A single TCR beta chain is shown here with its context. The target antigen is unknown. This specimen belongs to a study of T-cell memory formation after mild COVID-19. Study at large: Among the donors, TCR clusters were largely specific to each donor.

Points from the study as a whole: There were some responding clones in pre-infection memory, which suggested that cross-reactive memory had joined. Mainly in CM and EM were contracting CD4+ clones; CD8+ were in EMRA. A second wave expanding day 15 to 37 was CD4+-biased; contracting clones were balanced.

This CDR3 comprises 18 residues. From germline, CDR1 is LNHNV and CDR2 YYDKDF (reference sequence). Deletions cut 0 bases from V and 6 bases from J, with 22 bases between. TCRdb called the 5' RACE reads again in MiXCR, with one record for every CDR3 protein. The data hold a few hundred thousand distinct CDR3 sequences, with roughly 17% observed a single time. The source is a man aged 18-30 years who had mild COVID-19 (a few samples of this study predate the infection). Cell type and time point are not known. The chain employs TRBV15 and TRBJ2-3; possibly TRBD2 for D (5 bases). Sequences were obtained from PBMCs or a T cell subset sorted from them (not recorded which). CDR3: CATSRDGEPLAAHDTQYF. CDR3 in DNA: TGTGCCACCAGCAGAGATGGCGAGCCTCTAGCCGCACACGATACGCAGTATTTT. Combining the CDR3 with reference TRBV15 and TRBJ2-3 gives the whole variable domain DAMVIQNPRYQVTQFGKPVTLSCSQTLNHNVMYWYQQKSSQAPKLLFHYYDKDFNNEADTPDNFQSRRPNTSFCFLDIRSPGLGDTAMYLCATSRDGEPLAAHDTQYFGPGTRLTVL.